This entry lists 17 T cell receptor beta chains sequenced from one sample in a study of CD8+ T cells in alopecia areata. RNA, once extracted, was reverse transcribed into cDNA for use as the sequencing template. The method was immunoSEQ multiplex PCR; TCRdb's version includes in-frame clones alone and lacks a portion of them. The table records hundreds of thousands of clones, roughly two thirds of them present only once. Sequenced material: CD4+ T cells sorted from blood, taken at week 0. The receptors originated from a human donor with alopecia areata.

The CDR3: CASSPRDRGIDTQYF. CDR3 in DNA: TGCGCCAGCAGCCCCCGGGACAGGGGCATAGATACGCAGTATTTT. The V gene is TRBV4-3, the J gene TRBJ2-3; 10 bases are a match to TRBD1. With 4 bases clipped from V and 5 bases from J, the junction kept 6 bases outside the gene matches. The CDR3 has 15 residues. Germline loops: CDR1 LGHNA, CDR2 YSLEER.

V is TRBV5-6 and J is TRBJ2-3; 7 nucleotides line up with TRBD2. The CDR3 runs 12 residues. Germline CDR1 SGHDT, CDR2 YYEEEE. V lost 4 bases and J lost 4; bases outside the gene matches: 0. In nucleotides, the CDR3 is TGTGCCAGCAGCGGGGGGGCAGATACGCAGTATTTT. This translates into CASSGGADTQYF.

The chain links TRBV29-1 to TRBJ2-3; the D is unclear. CDR1 and CDR2 from the germline V gene are SQVTM and ANQGSEA. V was shortened by 5 bases and J by 3 bases, with 9 bases between the two germline ends. The CDR3 is 12 residues long. CDR3 coding DNA: TGCAGCGTTCTGGCAGGAACAGATACGCAGTATTTT. It encodes CSVLAGTDTQYF.

The chain couples TRBV30 to TRBJ2-7; D is undetermined. The CDR3 runs 14 residues. CDR1 is GTSNPN, CDR2 SVGIG, per germline (reference sequence). Trimming pared 3 bases from V and 2 bases from J, leaving 14 bases between. CDR3 protein: CAWSQSIRTYEQYF. CDR3 nucleotide sequence: TGTGCCTGGAGCCAGAGTATTAGGACCTACGAGCAGTACTTC.

The V gene is TRBV7-8, the J gene TRBJ1-2; weak D call: TRBD1 (6 bases). Germline CDR1 SGHVS, CDR2 FQNEAQ. The CDR3 has 14 amino acids. V lost 5 bases, J lost 1 base, and 11 bases lay in between. The CDR3 nucleotides read TGTGCCAGCAGCCCGGGACACAATAACTATGGCTACACCTTC. Translated: CASSPGHNNYGYTF.

The sample holds one count of this clone. The V and J genes are TRBV6-5 and TRBJ2-7; no definite D call. The CDR3 is 14 amino acids. V dropped 6 bases and J dropped 2 bases, with 14 bases sitting between them. Looked up from germline, CDR1 is MNHEY and CDR2 is SVGAGI. CDR3 in DNA: TGTGCCAGCAGGTCTCATGGACCGACCTACGAGCAGTACTTC. Translating gives CASRSHGPTYEQYF.

This chain links TRBV5-8 with TRBJ1-1; unclear D gene. Trimming cost V 2 bases and J 0 bases, with 2 bases left between them. The germline V gene has CDR1 SGHTS and CDR2 YDEGEE. The CDR3 has 12 amino acids. The CDR3 sequence is CASSLMNTEAFF. The CDR3 DNA follows: TGTGCCAGCAGCTTAATGAACACTGAAGCTTTCTTT.

The chain combines TRBV9 with TRBJ1-4, with D perhaps TRBD1 (5 bases). The CDR3 sequence is 15 residues long. The germline V gene encodes CDR1 SGDLS and CDR2 YYNGEE. The germline V and J ends were trimmed by 0 bases and 7 bases, with 13 bases remaining between them. The chain's CDR3 is CASSVVGRSGEKLFF. CDR3 bases: TGTGCCAGCAGCGTAGTGGGACGCTCGGGTGAAAAACTGTTTTTT.

This clone was seen more than once but under ten times. The rearrangement links TRBV4-3 to TRBJ2-1; D tentatively reads TRBD1 or TRBD2 (6 bases each). Germline CDR1 is LGHNA and CDR2 is YSLEER. Between the trimmed V and J ends, which lost 4 bases and 3 bases, there was a span of 10 bases. The CDR3 is 14 amino acids. The CDR3 protein is CASSPEGGYNEQFF. The CDR3 DNA is TGCGCCAGCAGCCCCGAGGGGGGCTACAATGAGCAGTTCTTC.

This clone has a handful of counts. The chain combines TRBV7-2 with TRBJ2-7; 7 bases align to TRBD1. The CDR3 totals 15 residues. From germline, CDR1 is SGHTA and CDR2 FQGNSA. After removal of 1 base from V and 0 bases from J, the junction contained 3 bases not matched to a gene. This chain's CDR3 is CASSLGGQSSYEQYF. The CDR3, as DNA: TGTGCCAGCAGCTTAGGGGGACAGAGCTCCTACGAGCAGTACTTC.

The chain uses TRBV30 and TRBJ2-7; D tentatively fits TRBD1 or TRBD2 (6 bases each). CDR3 length: 14 amino acids. V lost 3 bases to trimming and J lost 6 bases, with 18 bases between them. Per the germline V gene, CDR1 is GTSNPN and CDR2 is SVGIG (reference sequence). The CDR3 loop reads CAWRAQGGSSEQYF. As DNA, the CDR3 is TGTGCCTGGAGGGCACAGGGAGGATCTTCCGAGCAGTACTTC.

The genes are TRBV9 and TRBJ1-2; a weak D match, TRBD1 (6 bases). From germline, CDR1 is SGDLS and CDR2 YYNGEE. Trimming pared 4 bases from V and 4 bases from J, leaving 14 bases between. The CDR3 length is 14 residues. The CDR3 region has the DNA TGTGCCAGCAGCTCCAGGGGACTCGGCTATGGCTACACCTTC. This gives the protein CASSSRGLGYGYTF.

The chain is built from TRBV5-1 and TRBJ2-3, with D possibly TRBD2 on 5 matching bases. Germline-derived CDR1 and CDR2 are SGHRS and YFSETQ. The CDR3 sequence is 17 residues long. V was cut by 5 bases and J by 0 bases, with 19 bases left in between. The CDR3 DNA reads TGCGCCAGCAGTTCGATCGGGATTGCTTCAAGCACAGATACGCAGTATTTT. It codes for CASSSIGIASSTDTQYF.

This chain uses TRBV7-2 with TRBJ2-7, with unresolved D. Germline V gene sequence: CDR1 SGHTA, CDR2 FQGNSA. The CDR3 loop spans 13 amino acids. Deletions cut 2 bases from V and 3 bases from J, with 8 bases between. Here the CDR3 reads CASSLRVRYEQYF. The DNA of the CDR3 is TGTGCCAGCAGCTTACGCGTCCGCTACGAGCAGTACTTC.

The CDR3 region has the DNA TGTGCCAGCAGCCTGGGACTAGCCCAAGAGACCCAGTACTTC. Encoded protein: CASSLGLAQETQYF. This chain links TRBV5-4 with TRBJ2-5, with TRBD2 matching over 9 bases. The CDR3 spans 14 residues. V lost 4 bases and J lost 1; bases outside the gene matches: 2. The germline V gene has CDR1 SGHNT and CDR2 YYREEE (reference sequence).

Comment on this clone: The same CDR3 is also encoded by other DNA sequences in this sample. V is TRBV9 and J is TRBJ2-3; D unclear. CDR3 size: 13 residues. Germline CDR1 and CDR2: SGDLS and YYNGEE. Between the trimmed V and J ends, which lost 0 bases and 6 bases, there was a span of 8 bases. The CDR3 spells CASSVGGRDTQYF. The CDR3 DNA is TGTGCCAGCAGCGTAGGAGGTCGGGATACGCAGTATTTT.

This clone was found once. Here the CDR3 DNA reads TGCGCCAGCAGCGCGAAGGGGGATACGCAGTATTTT. Its translation is CASSAKGDTQYF. The rearrangement uses TRBV5-1 and TRBJ2-3; possibly TRBD1 for D (5 bases). Germline assignment: CDR1 SGHRS and CDR2 YFSETQ. The CDR3 runs to 12 residues. The V gene lost 4 bases and the J gene lost 6 bases, with 9 bases spanning the gap.